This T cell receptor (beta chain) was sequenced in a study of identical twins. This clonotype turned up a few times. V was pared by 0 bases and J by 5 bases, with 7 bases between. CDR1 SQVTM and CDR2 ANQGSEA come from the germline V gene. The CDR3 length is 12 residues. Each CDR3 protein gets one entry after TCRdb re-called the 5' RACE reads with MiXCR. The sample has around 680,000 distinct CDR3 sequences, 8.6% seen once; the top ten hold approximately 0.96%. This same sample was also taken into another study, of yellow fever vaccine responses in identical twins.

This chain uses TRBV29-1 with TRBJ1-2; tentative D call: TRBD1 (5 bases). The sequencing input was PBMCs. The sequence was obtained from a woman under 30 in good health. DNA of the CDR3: TGCAGCGTTGAAGATGCAGGGTATGGCTACACCTTC. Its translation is CSVEDAGYGYTF.